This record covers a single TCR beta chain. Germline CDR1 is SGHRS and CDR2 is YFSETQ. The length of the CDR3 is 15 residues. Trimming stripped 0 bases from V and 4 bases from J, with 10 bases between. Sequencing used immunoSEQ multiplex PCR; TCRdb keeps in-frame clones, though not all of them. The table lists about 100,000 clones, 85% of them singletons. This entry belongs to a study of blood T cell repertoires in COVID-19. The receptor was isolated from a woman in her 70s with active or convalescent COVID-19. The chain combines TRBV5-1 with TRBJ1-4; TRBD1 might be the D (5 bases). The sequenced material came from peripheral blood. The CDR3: CASSLEGTNNEKLFF. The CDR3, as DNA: TGCGCCAGCAGCTTGGAAGGGACTAATAATGAAAAACTGTTTTTT.